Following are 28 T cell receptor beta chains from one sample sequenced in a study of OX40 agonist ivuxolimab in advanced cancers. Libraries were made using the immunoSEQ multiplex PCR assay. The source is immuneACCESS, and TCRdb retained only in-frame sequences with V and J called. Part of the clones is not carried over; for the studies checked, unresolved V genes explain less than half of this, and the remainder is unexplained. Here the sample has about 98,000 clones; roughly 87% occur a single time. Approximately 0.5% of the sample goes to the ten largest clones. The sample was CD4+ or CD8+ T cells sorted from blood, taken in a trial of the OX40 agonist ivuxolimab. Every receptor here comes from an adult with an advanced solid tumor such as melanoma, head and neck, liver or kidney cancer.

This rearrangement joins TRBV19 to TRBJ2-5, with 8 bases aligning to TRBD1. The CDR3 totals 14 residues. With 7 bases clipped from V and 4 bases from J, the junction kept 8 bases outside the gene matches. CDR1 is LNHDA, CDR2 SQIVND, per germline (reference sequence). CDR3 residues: CASNQGTGPETQYF. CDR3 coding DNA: TGTGCCAGTAATCAAGGGACAGGACCAGAGACCCAGTACTTC.

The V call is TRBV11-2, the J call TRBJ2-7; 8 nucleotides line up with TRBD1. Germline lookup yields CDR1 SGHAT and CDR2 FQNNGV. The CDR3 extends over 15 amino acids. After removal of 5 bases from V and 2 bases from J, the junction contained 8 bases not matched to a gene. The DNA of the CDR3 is TGTGCCAGCAGCGAACGACAGGGGCCAACCTACGAGCAGTACTTC. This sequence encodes CASSERQGPTYEQYF.

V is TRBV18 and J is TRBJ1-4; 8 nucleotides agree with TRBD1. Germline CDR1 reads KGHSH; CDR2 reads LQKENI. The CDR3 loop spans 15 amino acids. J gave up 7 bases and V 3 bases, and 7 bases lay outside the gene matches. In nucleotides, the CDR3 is TGTGCCAGCTCACCGTCGACAGGGGAATTTGAAAAACTGTTTTTT. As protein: CASSPSTGEFEKLFF.

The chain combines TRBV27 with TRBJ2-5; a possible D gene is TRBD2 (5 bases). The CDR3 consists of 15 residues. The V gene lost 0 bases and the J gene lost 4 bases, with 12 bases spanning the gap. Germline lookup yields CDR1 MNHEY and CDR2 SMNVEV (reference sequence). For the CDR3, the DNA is TGTGCCAGCAGTTTATCCACTAGAGGGCGAGAGACCCAGTACTTC. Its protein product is CASSLSTRGRETQYF.

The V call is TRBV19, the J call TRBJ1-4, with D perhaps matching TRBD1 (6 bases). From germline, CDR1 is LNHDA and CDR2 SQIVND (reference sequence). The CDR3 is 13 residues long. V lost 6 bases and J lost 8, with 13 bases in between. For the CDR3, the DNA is TGTGCCAGTAGAGAGGGGGGCCGAGAAAAACTGTTTTTT. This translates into CASREGGREKLFF.

The DNA of the CDR3 is TGTGCCAGCAGCCCTAGAGGACAGTATAATGAAAAACTGTTTTTT. It encodes CASSPRGQYNEKLFF. The gene calls are TRBV9 and TRBJ1-4; D possibly corresponds to TRBD1 (6 bases). V was pared by 4 bases and J by 4 bases, with 14 bases between. This CDR3 contains 15 residues. Germline CDR1 SGDLS, CDR2 YYNGEE.

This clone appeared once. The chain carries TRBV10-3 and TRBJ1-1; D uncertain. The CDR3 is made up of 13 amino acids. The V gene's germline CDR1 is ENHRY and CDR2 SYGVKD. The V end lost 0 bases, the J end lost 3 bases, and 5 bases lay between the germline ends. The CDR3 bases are TGTGCCATCAGTGAGTCCGGGGACACTGAAGCTTTCTTT. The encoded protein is CAISESGDTEAFF.

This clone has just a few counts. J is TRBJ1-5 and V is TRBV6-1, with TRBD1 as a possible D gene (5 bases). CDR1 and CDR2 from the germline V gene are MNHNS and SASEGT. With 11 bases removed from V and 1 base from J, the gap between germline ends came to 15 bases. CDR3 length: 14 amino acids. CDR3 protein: CAYSLGGSNQPQHF. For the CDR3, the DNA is TGTGCCTACTCATTGGGGGGGAGCAATCAGCCCCAGCATTTT.

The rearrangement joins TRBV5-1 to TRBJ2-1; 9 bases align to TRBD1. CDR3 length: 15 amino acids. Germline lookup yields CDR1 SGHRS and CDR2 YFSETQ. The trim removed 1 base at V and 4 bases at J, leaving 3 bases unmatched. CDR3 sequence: CASSLSQGAYNEQFF. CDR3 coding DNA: TGCGCCAGCAGCTTGTCACAGGGGGCTTACAATGAGCAGTTCTTC.

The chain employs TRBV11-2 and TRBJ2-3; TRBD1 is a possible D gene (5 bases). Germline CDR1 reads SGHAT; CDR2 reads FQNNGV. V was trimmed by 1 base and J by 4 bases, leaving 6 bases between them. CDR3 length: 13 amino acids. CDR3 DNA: TGTGCCAGCAGCTTAGCAGGGTCAGATACGCAGTATTTT. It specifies CASSLAGSDTQYF.

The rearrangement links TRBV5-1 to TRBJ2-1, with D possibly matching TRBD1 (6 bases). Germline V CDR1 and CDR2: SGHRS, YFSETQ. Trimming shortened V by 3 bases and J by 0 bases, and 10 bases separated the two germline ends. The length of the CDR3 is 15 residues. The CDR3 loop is CASSSGGSSYNEQFF. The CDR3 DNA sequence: TGCGCCAGCAGCTCTGGGGGCAGCTCCTACAATGAGCAGTTCTTC.

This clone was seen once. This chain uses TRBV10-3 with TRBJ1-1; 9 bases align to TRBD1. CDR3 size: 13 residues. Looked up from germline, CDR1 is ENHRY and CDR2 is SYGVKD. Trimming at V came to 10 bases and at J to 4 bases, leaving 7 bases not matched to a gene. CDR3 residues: CASRQGGGTEAFF. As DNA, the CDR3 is TGTGCCAGCCGACAGGGGGGAGGCACTGAAGCTTTCTTT.

The CDR3 nucleotides are TGTGCCATCGGCCGCAGGGGATACTACGAGCAGTACTTC. Its protein is CAIGRRGYYEQYF. The chain carries TRBV10-3 and TRBJ2-5, with a possible D match to TRBD1 (6 bases). The DNA end is a closer match to TRBJ2-7, so the J assignment may be wrong. Germline V gene data show CDR1 as ENHRY and CDR2 as SYGVKD. The CDR3 extends over 13 amino acids.

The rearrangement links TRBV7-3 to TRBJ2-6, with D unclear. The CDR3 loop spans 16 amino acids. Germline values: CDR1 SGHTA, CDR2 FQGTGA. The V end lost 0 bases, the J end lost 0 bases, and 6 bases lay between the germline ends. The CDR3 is CASSLTVGSGANVLTF. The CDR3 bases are TGTGCCAGCAGCTTAACGGTGGGCTCTGGGGCCAACGTCCTGACTTTC.

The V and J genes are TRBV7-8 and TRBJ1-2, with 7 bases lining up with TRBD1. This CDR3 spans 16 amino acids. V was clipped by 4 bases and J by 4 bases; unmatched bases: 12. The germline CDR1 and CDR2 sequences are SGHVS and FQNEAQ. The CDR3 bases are TGTGCCAGCAGCTCCGGACAGGCCACCTCTACCTATGGCTACACCTTC. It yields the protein CASSSGQATSTYGYTF.

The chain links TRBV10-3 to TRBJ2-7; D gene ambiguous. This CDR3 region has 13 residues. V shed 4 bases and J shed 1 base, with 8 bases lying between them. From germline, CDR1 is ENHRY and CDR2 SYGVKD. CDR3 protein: CAISGYLSYEQYF. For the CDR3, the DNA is TGTGCCATCAGTGGATACCTTTCCTACGAGCAGTACTTC.

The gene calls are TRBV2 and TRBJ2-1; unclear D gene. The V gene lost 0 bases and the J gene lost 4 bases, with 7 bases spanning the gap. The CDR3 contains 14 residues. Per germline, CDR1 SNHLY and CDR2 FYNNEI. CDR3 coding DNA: TGTGCCAGCAGTGAAGCGCCTAGTTACAATGAGCAGTTCTTC. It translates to CASSEAPSYNEQFF.

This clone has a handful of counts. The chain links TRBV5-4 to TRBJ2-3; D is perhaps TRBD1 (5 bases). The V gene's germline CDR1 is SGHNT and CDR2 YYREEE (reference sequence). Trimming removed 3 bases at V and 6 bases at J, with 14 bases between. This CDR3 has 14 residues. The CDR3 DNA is TGTGCCAGCAGCTCCCCAGGGTACACGGATACGCAGTATTTT. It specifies CASSSPGYTDTQYF. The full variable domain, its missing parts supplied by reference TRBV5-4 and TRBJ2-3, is ETGVTQSPTHLIKTRGQQVTLRCSSQSGHNTVSWYQQALGQGPQFIFQYYREEENGRGNFPPRFSGLQFPNYSSELNVNALELDDSALYLCASSSPGYTDTQYFGPGTRLTVL.

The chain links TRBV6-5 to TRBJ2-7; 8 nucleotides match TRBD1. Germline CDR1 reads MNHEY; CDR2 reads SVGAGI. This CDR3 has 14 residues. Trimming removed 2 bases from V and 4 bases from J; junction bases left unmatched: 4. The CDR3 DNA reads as TGTGCCAGCAGTTACGGCACAGGGGGTTACGAGCAGTACTTC. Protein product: CASSYGTGGYEQYF.

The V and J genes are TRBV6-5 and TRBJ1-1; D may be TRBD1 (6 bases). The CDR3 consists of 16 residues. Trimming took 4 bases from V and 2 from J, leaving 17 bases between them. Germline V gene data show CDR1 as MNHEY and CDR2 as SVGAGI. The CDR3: CASSSAASGANTEAFF. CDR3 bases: TGTGCCAGCAGTTCGGCAGCCTCAGGGGCCAACACTGAAGCTTTCTTT.

The CDR3 nucleotides are TGTGCCAGCAGCTTAGCCGGCAGGGTGGTGGGCTACACCTTC. Translating it yields CASSLAGRVVGYTF. The J gene is TRBJ1-2, the V gene TRBV7-8; D is possibly TRBD1 (5 bases). This CDR3 is built from 14 residues. Germline CDR1 SGHVS, CDR2 FQNEAQ. Trimming left V 0 bases short and J 8 bases short, with 13 bases between.

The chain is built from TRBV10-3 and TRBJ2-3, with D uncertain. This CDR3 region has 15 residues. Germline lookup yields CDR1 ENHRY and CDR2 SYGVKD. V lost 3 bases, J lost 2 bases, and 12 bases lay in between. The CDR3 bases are TGTGCCATCAGTGAAGGGTTCTTCCCCACAGATACGCAGTATTTT. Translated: CAISEGFFPTDTQYF.

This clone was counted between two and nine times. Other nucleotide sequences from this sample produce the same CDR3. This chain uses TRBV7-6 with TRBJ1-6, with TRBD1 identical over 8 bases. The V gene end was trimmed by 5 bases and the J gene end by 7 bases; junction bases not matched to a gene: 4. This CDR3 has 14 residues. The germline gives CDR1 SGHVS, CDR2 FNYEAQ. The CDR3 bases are TGTGCCAGCAGCCTATCAGGGGGCAATTCACCCCTCCACTTT. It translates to CASSLSGGNSPLHF.

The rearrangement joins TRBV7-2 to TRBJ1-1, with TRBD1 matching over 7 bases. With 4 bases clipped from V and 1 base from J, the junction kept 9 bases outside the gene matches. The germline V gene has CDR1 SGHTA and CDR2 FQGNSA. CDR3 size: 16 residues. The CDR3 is CASSSPPGQRNTEAFF. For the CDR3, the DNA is TGTGCCAGCAGCTCGCCCCCGGGACAGAGGAACACTGAAGCTTTCTTT.

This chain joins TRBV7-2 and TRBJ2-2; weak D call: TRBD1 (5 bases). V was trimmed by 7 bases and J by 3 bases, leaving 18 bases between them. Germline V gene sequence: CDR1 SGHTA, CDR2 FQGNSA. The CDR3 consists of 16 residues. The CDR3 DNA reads TGTGCCAGCAACGACTTAGGGGCAGGTCACACCGGGGAGCTGTTTTTT. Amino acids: CASNDLGAGHTGELFF.

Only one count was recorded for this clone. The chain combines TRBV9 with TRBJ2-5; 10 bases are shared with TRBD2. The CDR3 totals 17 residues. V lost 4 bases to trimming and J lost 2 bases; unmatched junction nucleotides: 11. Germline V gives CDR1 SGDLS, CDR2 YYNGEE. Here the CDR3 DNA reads TGTGCCAGCAGCCCCCGAGAAGCTAGCGGGGGTCAAGAGACCCAGTACTTC. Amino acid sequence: CASSPREASGGQETQYF. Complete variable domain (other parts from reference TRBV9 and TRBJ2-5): DSGVTQTPKHLITATGQRVTLRCSPRSGDLSVYWYQQSLDQGLQFLIQYYNGEERAKGNILERFSAQQFPDLHSELNLSSLELGDSALYFCASSPREASGGQETQYFGPGTRLLVL.

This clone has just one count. CDR3 loop: CSVEGRRMQAGGREQFF. Written as DNA, the CDR3 is TGCAGCGTTGAAGGGAGACGCATGCAGGCAGGGGGCCGTGAGCAGTTCTTC. V and J are TRBV29-1 and TRBJ2-1; 8 nucleotides line up with TRBD1. The CDR3 has 17 residues. The junction had 17 bases not matched to a gene; V was cut back by 1 base and J by 9 bases. The germline V gene has CDR1 SQVTM and CDR2 ANQGSEA.

The CDR3, as DNA: TGTGCCAGCAGCTTAGACCCCTCCAGGCCCACCGGGGAGCTGTTTTTT. Protein sequence: CASSLDPSRPTGELFF. V and J are TRBV7-2 and TRBJ2-2; D remains ambiguous. The CDR3 is 16 amino acids. Per the germline V gene, CDR1 is SGHTA and CDR2 is FQGNSA. Trimming left V 1 base short and J 4 bases short, with 13 bases between.